A selection of T cell receptor beta chains follows, all from one sample in a study of CD8 T cells in ankylosing spondylitis. TCRdb itself ran the 5' RACE reads through MiXCR, one entry per CDR3 protein. Of hundreds of thousands of distinct CDR3 sequences in the sample, roughly 12% were seen once. The sample taken for sequencing was blood, either unsorted or a sorted T cell fraction (not recorded which). The receptors were gathered from a male donor with ankylosing spondylitis. CDR3s include the opening cysteine and the closing phenylalanine or tryptophan. D genes are given only for firm matches. A clone size is listed for some rows: how often the clone was seen (once, few, many), or a class if it is expanded.

v_gene	abundance	j_gene	d_gene	CDR3nt	CDR3aa
TRBV5-1	many	TRBJ2-1	TRBD2	TGCGCCAGCAGCTTGGTAGTAGCGGGAGATCGGGAGCAGTTCTTC	CASSLVVAGDREQFF
TRBV7-9	few	TRBJ2-7	NA	TGTGCCAGCAGCTTACTGACAGCCTACGAGCAGTACTTC	CASSLLTAYEQYF
TRBV6-5	NA	TRBJ2-7	NA	TGTGCCAGCAGTTACTCTGGTGACAGCTACGAGCAGTACTTC	CASSYSGDSYEQYF
TRBV29-1	few	TRBJ1-3	TRBD1	TGCAGCGTTGGACAGGGGGCGCGAGAAAACACCATATATTTT	CSVGQGARENTIYF
TRBV6-4	NA	TRBJ1-2	NA	TGTGCCAGCAGAGATACAGGGTCGATGGATGGCTACACCTTC	CASRDTGSMDGYTF
TRBV18	NA	TRBJ2-1	TRBD2	TGTGCCAGCTCACCAAACCCGCGAGGACTACTAGCGGGCTACAATGAGCAGTTCTTC	CASSPNPRGLLAGYNEQFF
TRBV6-1	NA	TRBJ2-7	NA	TGTGCCAGCGGGGGGGGCCCTAGCTCCTACGAGCAGTACTTC	CASGGGPSSYEQYF
TRBV7-2	NA	TRBJ1-4	TRBD1	TGTGCCAGCAGCCGCAGGGGGTTTACTAATGAAAAACTGTTTTTT	CASSRRGFTNEKLFF
TRBV20-1	NA	TRBJ2-7	TRBD2	TGCAGTGCTAGAGGGGGGGGGAGCTCCTACGAGCAGTACTTC	CSARGGGSSYEQYF
TRBV28	many	TRBJ2-1	TRBD2	TGTGCCAGCAGTTTAGAGGGGCTAGCGGGCAATGAGCAGTTCTTC	CASSLEGLAGNEQFF
TRBV2	many	TRBJ2-7	NA	TGTGCCAGCACTAGACAGGCCGGCTACGAGCAGTACTTC	CASTRQAGYEQYF
TRBV20-1	NA	TRBJ2-3	NA	TGCAGTGCTAGAGGCCAGGGGTTCTATTTTGGAGATACGCAGTATTTT	CSARGQGFYFGDTQYF
TRBV5-1	few	TRBJ2-2	TRBD1	TGCGCCAGCAGCTTGCCCCGGACAGGGGACGGGGAGCTGTTTTTT	CASSLPRTGDGELFF
TRBV7-2	few	TRBJ2-5	NA	TGTGCCAGCACCCGCTTCGAGACCCAGTACTTC	CASTRFETQYF
TRBV7-2	many	TRBJ2-7	TRBD2	TGTGCCAGCAGGCCTAGCGGGAGAGATCTAGACGAGCAGTACTTC	CASRPSGRDLDEQYF
TRBV28	NA	TRBJ2-1	TRBD1	TGTGCCAGCAGTTTAGACAGGGGGAGGTATGAGCAGTTCTTC	CASSLDRGRYEQFF
TRBV7-2	NA	TRBJ1-1	NA	TGTGCCAGCAACGTAGGGGCCTACACTGAAGCTTTCTTT	CASNVGAYTEAFF
TRBV10-3	NA	TRBJ2-2	NA	TGTGCCATCGCAGGATCCGGGGAGCTGTTTTTT	CAIAGSGELFF
TRBV11-2	NA	TRBJ2-5	TRBD2	TGTGCCAGCAGCCAAGTGCGGGGGGTAAGGAGAGAGACCCAGTACTTC	CASSQVRGVRRETQYF
TRBV9	few	TRBJ1-2	TRBD1	TGTGCCAGCAGCGCCCGGCGGGACAGGGCTGGCTACACCTTC	CASSARRDRAGYTF
TRBV4-2	few	TRBJ2-2	NA	TGTGCCAGCAGCCAAGCGGGACCCTCCTACACCGGGGAGCTGTTTTTT	CASSQAGPSYTGELFF
TRBV10-3	few	TRBJ1-2	TRBD1	TGTGCCATCAGTGAGCTCCTCAGGGGGGGCAACTATGGCTACACCTTC	CAISELLRGGNYGYTF
TRBV12-3/TRBV12-4	few	TRBJ1-2	NA	TGTGCCAGCGGGGGGATTGGAGGCTACACCTTC	CASGGIGGYTF
TRBV6-4	NA	TRBJ1-2	NA	TGTGCCAGCAGTGACGGGCCAGGCTATGGCTACACCTTC	CASSDGPGYGYTF
TRBV18	NA	TRBJ2-2	TRBD2	TGTGCCAGCTCAGCGCCGGGACTAGTTATTATCGGGGAGCTGTTTTTT	CASSAPGLVIIGELFF
TRBV5-1	many	TRBJ2-5	NA	TGCGCCAGCAGCTTTCGGGGCTGGGAGACCCAGTACTTC	CASSFRGWETQYF
TRBV5-6	few	TRBJ2-7	NA	TGTGCCAGCAGCGGGAAGACGGGCCCCTCCTACGAGCAGTACTTC	CASSGKTGPSYEQYF
TRBV7-6	many	TRBJ1-2	NA	TGTGCCAGCAGCTTAGTCCCTCCCGAAGGCTACACCTTC	CASSLVPPEGYTF
TRBV15	NA	TRBJ2-2	NA	TGTGCCACCAGCAGAGATCTCCTGACCAATTCCGGGGAGCTGTTTTTT	CATSRDLLTNSGELFF
TRBV28	NA	TRBJ2-5	NA	TGTGCCAGCAGTTTGCGCGGGCGACCCGAAGAGACCCAGTACTTC	CASSLRGRPEETQYF
TRBV29-1	many	TRBJ2-7	TRBD1	TGCAGCGTAGGACAGGGAGGCTCGGGGCGGGAGCAGTACTTC	CSVGQGGSGREQYF
TRBV9	NA	TRBJ2-1	NA	TGTGCCAGCAGCGGAATTTCAGGTAACAATGAGCAGTTCTTC	CASSGISGNNEQFF
TRBV28	NA	TRBJ2-5	NA	TGTGCCAGCAGTCCCCCCCCGTGGGGTCTAGGGACCCAGTACTTC	CASSPPPWGLGTQYF
TRBV20-1	few	TRBJ2-5	NA	TGCAGTGCGGCTGGTAGGGGGTACCAAGAGACCCAGTACTTC	CSAAGRGYQETQYF
TRBV20-1	NA	TRBJ2-7	NA	TGCAGTGCTAAGCCAAACAGGGGGGGTACCTACGAGCAGTACTTC	CSAKPNRGGTYEQYF
TRBV28	NA	TRBJ1-6	NA	TGTGCCAGCAGTCCCGGGGGACTGGATAATTCACCCCTCCACTTT	CASSPGGLDNSPLHF
TRBV5-1	NA	TRBJ2-2	NA	TGCGCCAGCAGCCCCCTGAAGGAGGCCCCACCGAACACCGGGGAGCTGTTTTTT	CASSPLKEAPPNTGELFF
TRBV9	few	TRBJ2-1	TRBD1	TGTGCCAGCAGTGGGGGACAGGGGTCAAATGAGCAGTTCTTC	CASSGGQGSNEQFF
TRBV20-1	NA	TRBJ2-1	NA	TGCAGTGCTAGGTCTAGCTTCTACAATGAGCAGTTCTTC	CSARSSFYNEQFF
TRBV5-1	NA	TRBJ2-7	NA	TGCGCCAGCAGCCCGGAGGACTTTTGGTGGGGTTACGAGCAGTACTTC	CASSPEDFWWGYEQYF
TRBV11-2	many	TRBJ2-5	NA	TGTGCCAGCAGCCCCGGACAGTTCCAAGAGACCCAGTACTTC	CASSPGQFQETQYF
TRBV5-1	many	TRBJ2-3	NA	TGCGCCAGCAGCTTCGGGGATTCCTCGAGGGCAGATACGCAGTATTTT	CASSFGDSSRADTQYF